The 28 T cell receptor beta chains presented below share a single source sample, sequenced in a study of blood T cell repertoires in COVID-19. Method: immunoSEQ multiplex PCR; TCRdb's copy keeps in-frame clones and lacks some. This table has around 160,000 clones, about four fifths appearing once. The material sequenced was PBMCs or T cells enriched from blood (not recorded which). The receptors come from a man in his fifties who had recovered from COVID-19.

This clone has more than one count but fewer than ten. The V and J genes are TRBV28 and TRBJ2-3, with TRBD2 matching over 11 bases. The CDR3 runs 15 residues. Germline V gene data show CDR1 as MDHEN and CDR2 as SYDVKM. J was trimmed by 5 bases and V by 4 bases; bases with no gene match: 5. The CDR3 DNA is TGTGCCAGCAGTTCTAGCGGGAGGTTAGGAGATACGCAGTATTTT. Translation gives CASSSSGRLGDTQYF. The whole variable domain, filled in from reference TRBV28 and TRBJ2-3, reads DVKVTQSSRYLVKRTGEKVFLECVQDMDHENMFWYRQDPGLGLRLIYFSYDVKMKEKGDIPEGYSVSREKKERFSLILESASTNQTSMYLCASSSSGRLGDTQYFGPGTRLTVL.

Here the CDR3 DNA reads TGCGCCAGCAGTGAAGACGACAGGGCGAATCAGCCCCAGCATTTT. Translating it yields CASSEDDRANQPQHF. V gene TRBV10-2 combines with J gene TRBJ1-5, with TRBD1 matching 7 bases. Germline CDR1 is WSHSY and CDR2 is SAAADI. V lost 3 bases to trimming and J lost 4 bases; unmatched junction nucleotides: 6. The CDR3 is 15 amino acids.

The genes are TRBV5-4 and TRBJ1-5; D is unclear. The germline CDR1 and CDR2 sequences are SGHNT and YYREEE (reference sequence). The CDR3 has 15 residues. V was clipped by 5 bases and J by 0 bases, with 12 bases between them. The CDR3 loop reads CASSPGRGSNQPQHF. DNA of the CDR3: TGTGCCAGCAGTCCTGGACGGGGTAGCAATCAGCCCCAGCATTTT.

This clone was recorded only once. The chain couples TRBV3-1 (or the pseudogene TRBV3-2) to TRBJ2-1, with 7 bases matching TRBD2. The V and J ends lost 1 base and 5 bases, in that order; junction bases with no gene match: 2. This CDR3 spans 14 amino acids. The V gene's germline CDR1 is LGHDT and CDR2 YNNKEL (reference sequence). CDR3 sequence: CASSQGGSNNEQFF. The CDR3 region has the DNA TGTGCCAGCAGCCAAGGCGGGAGCAACAATGAGCAGTTCTTC.

V gene TRBV6-5 combines with J gene TRBJ2-7; 7 bases are shared with TRBD1. CDR3 length: 14 amino acids. V was pared by 6 bases and J by 0 bases, with 5 bases of the junction left unmatched. Per the germline V gene, CDR1 is MNHEY and CDR2 is SVGAGI. CDR3 nucleotides: TGTGCCAGCAGCCCCGGGACAGCCTCCTACGAGCAGTACTTC. This codes for CASSPGTASYEQYF.

The CDR3 loop reads CASSYAGVNQPQHF. In DNA form, the CDR3 reads TGTGCCAGCAGTTATGCGGGAGTCAATCAGCCCCAGCATTTT. The gene calls are TRBV6-2 or TRBV6-3 and TRBJ1-5, with D hard to call. The CDR3 has 14 amino acids. Germline CDR1 reads MNHEY; CDR2 reads SVGEGT. V shed 3 bases and J shed 3 bases, with 9 bases lying between them.

This clone occurred once. The chain has TRBV21-1 and TRBJ1-3; the D call TRBD1 from the table was never checked on the DNA. TRBV21-1 is marked as a pseudogene. There are 15 residues in the CDR3. As DNA, the CDR3 is TGTGCCAGCAGCAAAATCACAGGGGGTGGAAACACCATATATTTT. Its protein is CASSKITGGGNTIYF.

The genes are TRBV20-1 and TRBJ2-7; D ambiguous. This CDR3 has 11 amino acids. The V end lost 5 bases, the J end lost 4 bases, and 9 bases lay between the germline ends. CDR1 and CDR2 (germline): DFQATT, SNEGSKA (reference sequence). CDR3: CSAAAVYEQYF. The CDR3 nucleotides are TGCAGTGCTGCGGCAGTATACGAGCAGTACTTC.

This clone was recorded only once. The chain combines TRBV10-1 with TRBJ2-1, with 9 bases that match TRBD2. V lost 2 bases and J lost 9; bases outside the gene matches: 8. In germline, CDR1 is WNHNN, CDR2 SYGVQD (reference sequence). The CDR3 has 15 amino acids. Written as DNA, the CDR3 is TGCGCCAGCAGTGAGAAGTGGGCTAGCGGGGTTGAGCAGTTCTTC. It is translated as CASSEKWASGVEQFF.

This sequence joins TRBV5-4 and TRBJ2-6, with 9 bases matching TRBD1. The V gene end was trimmed by 10 bases and the J gene end by 0 bases; junction bases not matched to a gene: 8. This CDR3 is 16 amino acids long. Germline CDR1 is SGHNT and CDR2 is YYREEE (reference sequence). The CDR3 DNA sequence: TGTGCCGTCGGTTACAGGGGGCTCTCTGGGGCCAACGTCCTGACTTTC. It codes for CAVGYRGLSGANVLTF.

V is TRBV7-3 and J is TRBJ2-2, with TRBD2 matching over 11 bases. V was clipped by 9 bases and J by 5 bases; unmatched bases: 8. This CDR3 contains 15 residues. Germline V CDR1 and CDR2: SGHTA, FQGTGA. The CDR3 sequence is CASSTGTSGTGELFF. The CDR3 bases are TGTGCCAGTTCGACCGGGACTAGCGGAACCGGGGAGCTGTTTTTT.

The CDR3 loop reads CASSKDGGRTSGRDTDTQYF. CDR3 coding DNA: TGTGCCAGCAGCAAAGACGGCGGTAGGACTAGCGGGAGAGACACAGATACGCAGTATTTT. The rearrangement links TRBV21-1 to TRBJ2-3; the D call in the table, TRBD2, was not verified against the DNA. TRBV21-1 is labeled a pseudogene. The CDR3 is made up of 20 amino acids.

V gene TRBV6-6 combines with J gene TRBJ1-4, with 8 bases fitting TRBD1. The germline V gene encodes CDR1 MNHNY and CDR2 SVGAGI (reference sequence). The CDR3 consists of 14 residues. The V and J ends lost 4 bases and 6 bases, in that order; junction bases with no gene match: 4. The CDR3 nucleotides are TGTGCCAGCAGTTGGACAGGGTATGATGAAAAACTGTTTTTT. This sequence encodes CASSWTGYDEKLFF.

This chain connects TRBV30 to TRBJ2-6; unclear D gene. Trimming shortened V by 3 bases and J by 7 bases, and 19 bases separated the two germline ends. Germline V gene sequence: CDR1 GTSNPN, CDR2 SVGIG (reference sequence). CDR3 length: 16 amino acids. CDR3 sequence: CAWRARGGLGANVLTF. The CDR3 nucleotides are TGTGCCTGGAGGGCTCGCGGCGGCCTCGGAGCCAACGTCCTGACTTTC. The full variable domain, its missing parts supplied by reference TRBV30 and TRBJ2-6, is SQTIHQWPATLVQPVGSPLSLECTVEGTSNPNLYWYRQAAGRGLQLLFYSVGIGQISSEVPQNLSASRPQDRQFILSSKKLLLSDSGFYLCAWRARGGLGANVLTFGAGSRLTVL.

This chain uses TRBV25-1 with TRBJ2-6; TRBD1 matches at 8 bases. Looked up from germline, CDR1 is MGHDK and CDR2 is SYGVNS. Losses at the gene ends were 0 bases for V and 0 bases for J; bases not matched to a gene: 1. This CDR3 is 17 amino acids long. The CDR3 nucleotides read TGTGCCAGCAGTGAATACACAGGGGGCTCTGGGGCCAACGTCCTGACTTTC. It specifies CASSEYTGGSGANVLTF.

The chain has TRBV18 and TRBJ2-2; 7 bases map to TRBD1. There are 15 residues in the CDR3. The junction had 3 bases not matched to a gene; V was cut back by 2 bases and J by 3 bases. Germline V gives CDR1 KGHSH, CDR2 LQKENI. CDR3 in amino acids: CASSPRGPDTGELFF. DNA of the CDR3: TGTGCCAGCTCACCAAGGGGGCCAGACACCGGGGAGCTGTTTTTT.

The chain couples TRBV6-1 to TRBJ1-1, with D possibly being TRBD1 (5 bases). Germline assignment: CDR1 MNHNS and CDR2 SASEGT. There are 16 residues in the CDR3. Trimming took 3 bases from V and 2 from J, leaving 16 bases between them. The CDR3 here is CASSDILGQRNTEAFF. CDR3 DNA: TGTGCCAGCAGTGATATCCTGGGGCAGAGAAACACTGAAGCTTTCTTT.

The chain recombines TRBV27 with TRBJ1-1; no clear D. The CDR3 is 18 amino acids. Germline CDR1 reads MNHEY; CDR2 reads SMNVEV (reference sequence). V lost 1 base and J lost 4, with 22 bases in between. The CDR3 coding sequence is TGTGCCAGCAGTTTATTATCGGTGGTTTGTTACCTACTCACTGAAGCTTTCTTT. Translating gives CASSLLSVVCYLLTEAFF.

This chain links TRBV10-3 with TRBJ1-2, with 10 positions matching TRBD1. CDR1 ENHRY and CDR2 SYGVKD come from the germline V gene. The V gene end was trimmed by 8 bases and the J gene end by 6 bases; junction bases not matched to a gene: 0. CDR3 size: 11 residues. CDR3 loop: CAIGTGDGYTF. DNA for the CDR3: TGTGCCATCGGGACAGGGGATGGCTACACCTTC.

This clone has just a few counts. The chain couples TRBV18 to TRBJ1-4, with 7 bases matching TRBD1. Unmatched junction bases numbered 4, after V lost 5 bases and J lost 4 bases. The germline gives CDR1 KGHSH, CDR2 LQKENI. The CDR3 consists of 14 residues. The CDR3 region is CASSATGVNEKLFF. In DNA, the CDR3 is TGTGCCAGCTCAGCAACAGGGGTTAATGAAAAACTGTTTTTT.

V is TRBV11-2 and J is TRBJ2-7; D might be TRBD2 (6 bases). V gave up 2 bases and J gave up 5 bases, with 13 bases separating them. The CDR3 length is 14 residues. CDR1 SGHAT and CDR2 FQNNGV come from the germline V gene. The CDR3 protein is CASSLLVGRNEQYF. CDR3 nucleotides: TGTGCCAGCAGCTTATTAGTGGGGAGGAACGAGCAGTACTTC.

The chain is built from TRBV18 and TRBJ2-5; D is possibly TRBD1 (5 bases). V lost 1 base and J 2 bases, leaving 11 bases between the germline ends. The germline CDR1 and CDR2 sequences are KGHSH and LQKENI. The CDR3 loop spans 15 amino acids. The CDR3 region is CASSPRGAGQETQYF. The CDR3 DNA sequence: TGTGCCAGCTCACCACGCGGAGCAGGGCAAGAGACCCAGTACTTC.

J is TRBJ1-6 and V is TRBV28; no definite D call. V was trimmed by 7 bases and J by 3 bases, leaving 13 bases between them. CDR3 length: 15 residues. Germline V gene data show CDR1 as MDHEN and CDR2 as SYDVKM. The CDR3 sequence: CASTPLRIYNSPLHF. As DNA, the CDR3 is TGTGCCAGCACCCCCCTGAGGATCTATAATTCACCCCTCCACTTT. The full variable domain, with the rest looked up from reference TRBV28 and TRBJ1-6, is DVKVTQSSRYLVKRTGEKVFLECVQDMDHENMFWYRQDPGLGLRLIYFSYDVKMKEKGDIPEGYSVSREKKERFSLILESASTNQTSMYLCASTPLRIYNSPLHFGNGTRLTVT.

The chain carries TRBV5-1 and TRBJ2-5, with D possibly being TRBD2 (7 bases). Trimming removed 4 bases from V and 5 bases from J, with 18 bases in between. The CDR3 has 15 amino acids. CDR1 and CDR2 from the germline V gene are SGHRS and YFSETQ. Here the CDR3 reads CASSINRGAGETQYF. The CDR3 region has the DNA TGCGCCAGCAGCATAAATCGGGGGGCCGGGGAGACCCAGTACTTC.

The chain recombines TRBV6-5 with TRBJ2-1; 7 bases line up with TRBD2. This CDR3 comprises 14 residues. With V trimmed by 8 bases and J by 3 bases, 7 bases remained unmatched. CDR1 is MNHEY and CDR2 is SVGAGI in the germline V gene. The CDR3 DNA follows: TGTGCCAGCTCGGCGGGAGAAGGCTACAATGAGCAGTTCTTC. It is translated as CASSAGEGYNEQFF.

The J gene is TRBJ2-3, the V gene TRBV2, with a possible D match to TRBD1 (5 bases). The CDR3 is 13 amino acids. The V gene lost 8 bases and the J gene lost 6 bases, with 15 bases spanning the gap. From germline, CDR1 is SNHLY and CDR2 FYNNEI. The CDR3 nucleotides read TGTGCCAGCGGCGACAGTGCCCGGGATACGCAGTATTTT. Translating gives CASGDSARDTQYF.

The chain couples TRBV11-2 to TRBJ2-7, with a tentative D call TRBD1 (6 bases). Germline CDR1 SGHAT, CDR2 FQNNGV. V was shortened by 1 base and J by 4 bases, with 14 bases between the two germline ends. The CDR3 spans 15 residues. The CDR3 region is CASSLAPDSLYEQYF. DNA for the CDR3: TGTGCCAGCAGCTTAGCCCCGGACAGCCTATACGAGCAGTACTTC.

The CDR3 region is CASSIQGASSGANVLTF. CDR3 in DNA: TGTGCCAGTAGTATTCAGGGGGCTTCATCTGGGGCCAACGTCCTGACTTTC. The chain uses TRBV19 and TRBJ2-6; 8 bases match TRBD1. CDR1 and CDR2 (germline): LNHDA, SQIVND (reference sequence). V lost 3 bases to trimming and J lost 1 base; unmatched junction nucleotides: 5. This CDR3 is built from 17 residues.